Detailed here is one T cell receptor beta chain. The antigen is undetermined. V was cut by 3 bases and J by 6 bases, with 8 bases left in between. The CDR3 is 13 residues long. CDR1 is MNHEY and CDR2 is SMNVEV in the germline V gene (reference sequence). The table came from immunoSEQ multiplex PCR; TCRdb's copy has only in-frame clones and leaves some out. The sample records about 180,000 clones, over 80% being singletons. The source of the sample is a study of T cell responses to AZD1222 COVID-19 vaccine. Broader study findings: Just 5 to 7 AZD1222 recipients tested seropositive at baseline. After the peak T cell response, and only then, were repertoires sampled. White British donors predominated, females outnumbered males, and clonal diversity was possibly underestimated. After two AZD1222 doses, spike-specific TCR breadth and depth rose versus day 0.

The sample consisted of peripheral blood, taken 28 days after the second dose of the MenACWY control vaccine. The chain is built from TRBV27 and TRBJ2-2; the D is unclear. This clonotype was obtained from an adult who received the MenACWY meningococcal vaccine as a control. In DNA, the CDR3 is TGTGCCAGCAGTTTTTATGGGTCCGGGGAGCTGTTTTTT. Translation: CASSFYGSGELFF.